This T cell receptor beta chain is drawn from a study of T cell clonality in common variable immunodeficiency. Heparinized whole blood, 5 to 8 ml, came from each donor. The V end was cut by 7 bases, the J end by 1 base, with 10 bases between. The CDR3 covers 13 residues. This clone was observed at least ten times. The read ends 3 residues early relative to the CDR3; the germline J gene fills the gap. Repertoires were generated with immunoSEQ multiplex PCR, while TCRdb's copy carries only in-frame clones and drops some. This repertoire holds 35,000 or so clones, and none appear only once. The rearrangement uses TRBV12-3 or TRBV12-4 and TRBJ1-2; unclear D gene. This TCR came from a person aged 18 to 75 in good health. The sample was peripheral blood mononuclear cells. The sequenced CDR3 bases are TGTGCCAGCACCCTGGGCAGTAACTATGGC. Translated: CASTLGSNYG. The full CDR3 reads CASTLGSNYGYTF.